This T cell receptor beta chain was identified during a study of vaccination and CD4 T cells after COVID-19. Study overall: Post-vaccine sample collection happened at a median of about 10 weeks after dose two, ranging 14 to 241.

The germline V and J ends were trimmed by 2 bases and 0 bases, with 8 bases remaining between them. Germline V gene data show CDR1 as SGHVS and CDR2 as FQNEAQ. This CDR3 is built from 14 residues. A word on this clonotype: Its antigen remains unknown.

Treatment here: 10-day PBMC culture with coronavirus spike peptide pools or control peptides (ViraFEST assay). An Oncomine TCR Beta short-read assay was used to sequence the DNA from cultured CD4+ T cells. TCRdb ran MiXCR on the PCR reads and lists one entry per CDR3 protein. The sample has around 15,000 distinct CDR3 sequences, less than 60% seen once; the top ten hold less than 9.5%. Specimen: CD4+ T cells from blood, cultured in vitro. The receptor was isolated from a human donor who had recovered from COVID-19. This chain connects TRBV7-8 to TRBJ2-7; D is ambiguous. CDR3 amino acids: CASSLRLHSYEQYF. CDR3 nucleotide sequence: TGTGCCAGCAGCTTAAGACTCCACTCCTACGAGCAGTACTTC. Full variable domain (rest looked up from reference TRBV7-8 and TRBJ2-7): GAGVSQSPRYKVAKRGQDVALRCDPISGHVSLFWYQQALGQGPEFLTYFQNEAQLDKSGLPSDRFFAERPEGSVSTLKIQRTQQEDSAVYLCASSLRLHSYEQYFGPGTRLTVT.